The 7 T cell receptor beta chains presented below share a single source sample, sequenced in a study of T cell responses to AZD1222 COVID-19 vaccine. Sequencing used immunoSEQ multiplex PCR; TCRdb keeps in-frame clones, though not all of them. The sample records around 84,000 clones, 80% to 90% being singletons. The sequences come from peripheral blood, collected 28 days after the second AZD1222 dose. These receptors were taken from an adult who received the AZD1222 COVID-19 vaccine.

This clone has a single count. The chain links TRBV5-6 to TRBJ2-2; a weak D match, TRBD1 (5 bases). The CDR3 loop spans 18 amino acids. The V end was cut by 7 bases, the J end by 1 base, with 23 bases between. Germline CDR1 is SGHDT and CDR2 is YYEEEE. The CDR3 spells CASGSGLLTLWNTGELFF. The DNA for the CDR3 is TGTGCCAGCGGTTCAGGGCTACTCACACTTTGGAACACCGGGGAGCTGTTTTTT.

There are a few counts of this clone. This chain links TRBV6-1 with TRBJ2-3; 10 bases map to TRBD1. Germline V gene sequence: CDR1 MNHNS, CDR2 SASEGT. This CDR3 is built from 17 residues. V lost 3 bases to trimming and J lost 1 base; unmatched junction nucleotides: 7. CDR3 coding DNA: TGTGCCAGCAGTGATCTTGTCGGGACAGGGGGCACAGATACGCAGTATTTT. Translation gives CASSDLVGTGGTDTQYF.

The J gene is TRBJ2-1, the V gene TRBV19; 7 bases agree with TRBD2. This CDR3 is built from 18 residues. V trimming: 9 bases; J trimming: 0 bases; junction bases outside the gene matches: 17. Germline CDR1 reads LNHDA; CDR2 reads SQIVND (reference sequence). The CDR3 DNA sequence: TGTGCCAGCAGACCAGGACTAGGTGGTCCCAGCTCCTACAATGAGCAGTTCTTC. Translated, it gives CASRPGLGGPSSYNEQFF.

This chain joins TRBV2 and TRBJ1-5; D gene unclear. This CDR3 region has 13 residues. Between the trimmed V and J ends, which lost 3 bases and 4 bases, there was a span of 7 bases. Germline V gene lookup returns CDR1 SNHLY and CDR2 FYNNEI. The CDR3 DNA sequence: TGTGCCAGCAGTGAGTACCGGAATCAGCCCCAGCATTTT. Translating gives CASSEYRNQPQHF.

The rearrangement links TRBV29-1 to TRBJ2-7, with 7 bases fitting TRBD1. The germline CDR1 and CDR2 sequences are SQVTM and ANQGSEA. The CDR3 extends over 16 amino acids. J gave up 4 bases and V 4 bases, and 16 bases lay outside the gene matches. The CDR3 coding sequence is TGCAGCGTTGTAAACATCCGGGACAGAGAGTCGTACGAGCAGTACTTC. Its protein is CSVVNIRDRESYEQYF.

This chain uses TRBV2 with TRBJ2-3; TRBD1 matches at 8 bases. The CDR3 covers 14 residues. Unmatched junction bases numbered 5, after V lost 7 bases and J lost 2 bases. CDR1 SNHLY and CDR2 FYNNEI come from the germline V gene. The CDR3 nucleotides are TGTGCCAGCACTCCGACAGGGGCCACAGATACGCAGTATTTT. It translates to CASTPTGATDTQYF.

The genes are TRBV2 and TRBJ1-4; TRBD1 aligns across 8 bases. CDR1 and CDR2 (germline): SNHLY, FYNNEI. The CDR3 covers 15 residues. V shed 4 bases, J shed 8 bases, and the junction held 9 bases outside the gene matches. CDR3 amino acids: CASSGDRRSGEKLFF. DNA for the CDR3: TGTGCCAGCAGTGGGGACAGGAGGTCTGGGGAAAAACTGTTTTTT.